These 22 T cell receptor beta chains were all obtained from the same sample, sequenced in a study of shared clonotypes between healthy human individuals. Some clones are missing from TCRdb's copy, which holds only in-frame ones; the method was immunoSEQ multiplex PCR. The sample holds roughly 1 million clones, 70% to 80% seen once. Sequencing was done on a sample of memory CD4+ T cells from PBMCs. Regarding subset: CD45RA-negative fraction. The receptor source for this set is a man between 18 and 29 years old in good health. Some clones in this sample may be carry-over from other donors' samples.

This clone was observed once. The chain is built from TRBV11-2 and TRBJ2-1; TRBD1 matches 7 bases. The germline CDR1 and CDR2 sequences are SGHAT and FQNNGV. Trimming removed 7 bases from V and 4 bases from J; junction bases left unmatched: 10. The CDR3 spans 15 residues. CDR3 sequence reads: CASILNRGLYNEQFF. The CDR3 DNA reads TGTGCCAGCATTCTAAACAGGGGTCTTTACAATGAGCAGTTCTTC.

This clone has just one count. V usage is TRBV6-7 and J usage is TRBJ1-5; 7 bases fit TRBD1. TRBV6-7 is an ORF, and what it does is uncertain. CDR3 length: 15 residues. The V gene end was trimmed by 0 bases and the J gene end by 9 bases; junction bases not matched to a gene: 8. DNA of the CDR3: TGTGCCAGCAGTTACTCACGACAGGGAGAGGGGCCCCAGCATTTT. Its protein product is CASSYSRQGEGPQHF.

CDR3 bases: TGTGCCAGCACCTTCCGGGATGAGCAGTTCTTC. Amino acid sequence: CASTFRDEQFF. The chain has TRBV2 and TRBJ2-1, with unresolved D. The length of the CDR3 is 11 residues. Germline-derived CDR1 and CDR2 are SNHLY and FYNNEI. V was cut by 7 bases and J by 8 bases, with 9 bases left in between.

This chain joins TRBV5-6 and TRBJ1-2; D remains unclear. The V end lost 4 bases, the J end lost 8 bases, and 12 bases lay between the germline ends. CDR1 SGHDT and CDR2 YYEEEE come from the germline V gene. There are 12 residues in the CDR3. CDR3 region: CASSLPSVGYTF. CDR3 DNA: TGTGCCAGCAGCCTCCCCTCGGTGGGCTACACCTTC.

The CDR3 sequence is CASRWQGADGYTF. Here the CDR3 DNA reads TGTGCCAGTAGATGGCAGGGGGCAGATGGCTACACCTTC. V and J are TRBV19 and TRBJ1-2; 8 bases agree with TRBD1. Germline V gives CDR1 LNHDA, CDR2 SQIVND (reference sequence). J was trimmed by 6 bases and V by 6 bases; bases with no gene match: 6. This CDR3 spans 13 amino acids.

This clone was counted only a few times. This sequence joins TRBV5-1 and TRBJ2-7; a weak D match, TRBD2 (6 bases). There are 16 residues in the CDR3. V lost 0 bases and J lost 3, with 16 bases in between. Germline CDR1 reads SGHRS; CDR2 reads YFSETQ. The DNA of the CDR3 is TGCGCCAGCAGCTTGGCTGGACCGGGGGTTGGCTACGAGCAGTACTTC. Translation: CASSLAGPGVGYEQYF. The full variable domain, rest sourced from reference TRBV5-1 and TRBJ2-7, is KAGVTQTPRYLIKTRGQQVTLSCSPISGHRSVSWYQQTPGQGLQFLFEYFSETQRNKGNFPGRFSGRQFSNSRSEMNVSTLELGDSALYLCASSLAGPGVGYEQYFGPGTRLTVT.

This clone showed up just a few times. The chain couples TRBV6-1 to TRBJ1-1; D is uncertain. Germline lookup yields CDR1 MNHNS and CDR2 SASEGT. V was pared by 6 bases and J by 4 bases, with 15 bases between. The CDR3 sequence is 14 residues long. Here the CDR3 DNA reads TGTGCCAGCAGATTACGGGTGTTTAGCACTGAAGCTTTCTTT. Its protein product is CASRLRVFSTEAFF.

V is TRBV28 and J is TRBJ1-5; D might be TRBD1 (6 bases). V was pared by 8 bases and J by 6 bases, with 23 bases between. The CDR3 covers 16 residues. Germline V lookup: CDR1 MDHEN, CDR2 SYDVKM. CDR3 sequence: CASAGGWGALGQPQHF. CDR3 DNA: TGTGCCAGCGCCGGAGGCTGGGGGGCCTTAGGTCAGCCCCAGCATTTT.

Of note for this clone: A clone one base away is much larger, so this may be a read error. The sample holds other DNA sequences that translate to the same CDR3. The chain carries TRBV28 and TRBJ2-5, with D uncertain. Germline CDR1 and CDR2: MDHEN and SYDVKM. The V end was cut by 4 bases, the J end by 1 base, with 1 base between. The CDR3 runs to 11 residues. The CDR3 DNA follows: TGTGCCAGCAGTTCCCAAGAGACCCAGTACTTC. The encoded protein is CASSSQETQYF.

CDR3 protein: CASRINRGSTDTQYF. The CDR3 DNA reads TGTGCCAGCAGAATTAACAGGGGCAGCACAGATACGCAGTATTTT. The J gene is TRBJ2-3, the V gene TRBV6-5, with 7 bases lining up with TRBD1. Germline loops: CDR1 MNHEY, CDR2 SVGAGI. The V gene end was trimmed by 6 bases and the J gene end by 0 bases; junction bases not matched to a gene: 6. The CDR3 consists of 15 residues.

The chain carries TRBV7-2 and TRBJ2-5; the match to TRBD2 covers 7 bases. Germline-derived CDR1 and CDR2 are SGHTA and FQGNSA. The junction had 20 bases not matched to a gene; V was cut back by 5 bases and J by 5 bases. The length of the CDR3 is 18 residues. CDR3 in amino acids: CASSLSTRNRDYMETQYF. For the CDR3, the DNA is TGTGCCAGCAGCCTAAGCACGAGAAACCGGGACTACATGGAGACCCAGTACTTC.

The CDR3 sequence: CASSPVSGRLADTQYF. The CDR3 DNA reads as TGTGCCAGCTCACCAGTTAGCGGGAGGTTGGCAGATACGCAGTATTTT. The chain combines TRBV18 with TRBJ2-3; TRBD2 agrees at 10 bases. Germline CDR1 is KGHSH and CDR2 is LQKENI. CDR3 length: 16 residues. The junction had 6 bases not matched to a gene; V was cut back by 2 bases and J by 4 bases. Full variable domain (rest looked up from reference TRBV18 and TRBJ2-3): NAGVMQNPRHLVRRRGQEARLRCSPMKGHSHVYWYRQLPEEGLKFMVYLQKENIIDESGMPKERFSAEFPKEGPSILRIQQVVRGDSAAYFCASSPVSGRLADTQYFGPGTRLTVL.

The table lists this clone with a few counts. This chain connects TRBV2 to TRBJ1-2; 7 bases line up with TRBD1. Germline CDR1 and CDR2: SNHLY and FYNNEI. The CDR3 is made up of 15 amino acids. After removal of 2 bases from V and 4 bases from J, the junction contained 7 bases not matched to a gene. CDR3 coding DNA: TGTGCCAGCAGTGAATCCGGGACAGTGTCCTATGGCTACACCTTC. This sequence encodes CASSESGTVSYGYTF.

This chain links TRBV18 with TRBJ1-2; D may be TRBD1 (5 bases). CDR3 length equals 14 residues. The V end was cut by 5 bases, the J end by 8 bases, with 18 bases between. In germline, CDR1 is KGHSH, CDR2 LQKENI. The CDR3 DNA reads as TGTGCCAGCTCAGTTGACAGTCCCCTTGGGGGCTACACCTTC. Its protein is CASSVDSPLGGYTF.

This chain joins TRBV6-1 and TRBJ1-2, with no clear D. V lost 6 bases and J lost 8, with 16 bases in between. CDR1 and CDR2 from the germline V gene are MNHNS and SASEGT. The CDR3 runs to 13 residues. The CDR3 is CASSITRELGYTF. The CDR3 DNA is TGTGCCAGCAGCATCACTCGGGAGTTAGGCTACACCTTC.

This chain links TRBV4-2 with TRBJ2-2; D tentatively fits TRBD1 or TRBD2 (5 bases each). Germline-derived CDR1 and CDR2 are LGHNA and YNFKEQ. Trimming took 0 bases from V and 4 from J, leaving 15 bases between them. The CDR3 consists of 17 residues. CDR3 region: CASSQEGVGLSTGELFF. CDR3 nucleotide sequence: TGTGCCAGCAGCCAAGAGGGGGTAGGCCTCTCCACCGGGGAGCTGTTTTTT.

The chain uses TRBV18 and TRBJ1-1; TRBD1 matches at 7 bases. V dropped 6 bases and J dropped 0; count of bases not matched to a gene: 10. The CDR3 spans 16 residues. CDR1 and CDR2 from the germline V gene are KGHSH and LQKENI. The CDR3 nucleotides read TGTGCCAGCTCCAATGCCCCGGGGACAGTGAACACTGAAGCTTTCTTT. Translated: CASSNAPGTVNTEAFF. Supplemented by reference TRBV18 and TRBJ1-1, the full variable domain reads NAGVMQNPRHLVRRRGQEARLRCSPMKGHSHVYWYRQLPEEGLKFMVYLQKENIIDESGMPKERFSAEFPKEGPSILRIQQVVRGDSAAYFCASSNAPGTVNTEAFFGQGTRLTVV.

This clone was detected only a few times. This chain uses TRBV29-1 with TRBJ2-3, with D possibly being TRBD2 (6 bases). The CDR3 totals 14 residues. The germline gives CDR1 SQVTM, CDR2 ANQGSEA. Trimming took off 8 bases at V and 4 bases at J, with 19 bases between the two ends. CDR3 nucleotide sequence: TGCAGCCTTAGCGGCCCCGGGACCGCAGATACGCAGTATTTT. As protein: CSLSGPGTADTQYF.

Only a few counts were recorded for this clone. The chain links TRBV18 to TRBJ1-2; D remains ambiguous. The germline V gene encodes CDR1 KGHSH and CDR2 LQKENI. The CDR3 runs to 13 residues. The germline V and J ends were trimmed by 6 bases and 3 bases, with 11 bases remaining between them. This CDR3 is CASSSSVDYGYTF. The CDR3 DNA follows: TGTGCCAGCTCCTCCTCAGTGGACTATGGCTACACCTTC.

The chain combines TRBV27 with TRBJ1-5; the D gene is possibly TRBD1 (5 bases). The CDR3 has 14 residues. V lost 5 bases, J lost 0 bases, and 8 bases lay in between. Looked up from germline, CDR1 is MNHEY and CDR2 is SMNVEV (reference sequence). This CDR3 is CASSRQFSNQPQHF. CDR3 coding DNA: TGTGCCAGCAGTCGACAGTTTAGCAATCAGCCCCAGCATTTT.

CDR3 sequence (DNA): TGTGCCAGCAGCTTAACCCCGACAGGGGGGCGAGAGGGAGGCTACACCTTC. Protein sequence: CASSLTPTGGREGGYTF. V and J are TRBV7-3 and TRBJ1-2; TRBD1 aligns across 9 bases. There are 17 residues in the CDR3. Looked up from germline, CDR1 is SGHTA and CDR2 is FQGTGA. V lost 0 bases, J lost 8 bases, and 13 bases stayed unmatched. Full variable domain (outside the CDR3, taken from reference TRBV7-3 and TRBJ1-2): GAGVSQTPSNKVTEKGKYVELRCDPISGHTALYWYRQSLGQGPEFLIYFQGTGAADDSGLPNDRFFAVRPEGSVSTLKIQRTERGDSAVYLCASSLTPTGGREGGYTFGSGTRLTVV.

This chain links TRBV10-3 with TRBJ2-1, with 9 bases aligning to TRBD2. CDR1 and CDR2 (germline): ENHRY, SYGVKD. The CDR3 is 16 residues long. The ends lost 0 bases at V and 5 bases at J; junction bases unmatched: 5. The CDR3 DNA follows: TGTGCCATCAGTGAGTCGTTGACTAGCGGTAACAATGAGCAGTTCTTC. Translating it yields CAISESLTSGNNEQFF.